The clone carrying this TCR beta chain was seen many times. Its specificity is unknown. Preparing the TCRbeta library involved the use of unique molecular identifiers. MiXCR, run by TCRdb on the PCR reads, gives a single entry per CDR3 protein. The table lists about 160,000 distinct CDR3 sequences, around 10% of them singletons. Between the trimmed V and J ends, which lost 7 bases and 5 bases, there was a span of 17 bases. The CDR3 extends over 15 amino acids. Germline V gene lookup returns CDR1 MNHNS and CDR2 SASEGT. The data were obtained in a study of T-cell reconstitution after alpha-beta-depleted transplantation in children. Study results and limitations: T-cell numbers and diversity, one year after transplant, stemmed largely from T cells that were newly produced. Several hundred expanded graft clones reportedly gave rise to the alpha-beta T cells present about two months after transplant.

This chain uses TRBV6-1 with TRBJ2-2, with a possible D match to TRBD2 (6 bases). Specimen: PBMCs, collected before TCRalphabeta/CD19-depleted stem cell transplant. This TCR was sampled from a boy aged 2 to 10 with acute myeloid leukemia, due to receive a stem cell transplant. The CDR3 reads CASKMEGRYTGELFF. The CDR3 coding sequence is TGTGCCAGCAAGATGGAGGGAAGGTATACCGGGGAGCTGTTTTTT.